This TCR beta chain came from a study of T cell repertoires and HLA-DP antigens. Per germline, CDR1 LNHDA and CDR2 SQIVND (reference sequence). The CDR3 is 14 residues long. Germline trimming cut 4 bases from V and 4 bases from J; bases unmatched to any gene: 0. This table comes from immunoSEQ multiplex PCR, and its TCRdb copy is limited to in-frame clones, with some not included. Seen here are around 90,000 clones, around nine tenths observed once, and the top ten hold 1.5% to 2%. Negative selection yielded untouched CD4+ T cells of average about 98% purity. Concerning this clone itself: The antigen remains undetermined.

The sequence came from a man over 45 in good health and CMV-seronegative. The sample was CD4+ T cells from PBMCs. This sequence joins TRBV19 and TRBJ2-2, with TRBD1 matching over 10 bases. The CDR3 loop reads CASSRTGGTGELFF. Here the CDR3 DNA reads TGTGCCAGTAGTAGGACAGGGGGCACCGGGGAGCTGTTTTTT.